The clone carrying this TCR beta chain was observed at least ten times. TCRdb fed the 5' RACE reads into MiXCR, producing one record per CDR3 protein. The sample lists 200,000 or so distinct CDR3 sequences, roughly 13% seen once, with approximately 11% in the top ten. These data are taken from a study of CD8 T cells in ankylosing spondylitis. The CDR3 is 14 residues long. J gave up 12 bases and V 0 bases, and 7 bases lay outside the gene matches. Germline CDR1 and CDR2: KGHDR and SFDVKD. This clonotype originated in a female donor with ankylosing spondylitis or in good health (not recorded which). V is TRBV24-1 and J is TRBJ2-1; 7 nucleotides align to TRBD2. Sequenced material: blood, either unsorted or a sorted T cell fraction (not recorded which). CDR3: CATSDLLAGVGQFF. CDR3 nucleotide sequence: TGTGCCACCAGTGATTTGCTGGCGGGAGTGGGGCAGTTCTTC.